This T cell receptor beta chain was obtained from a study of blood T cells in healthy people across ages. Study background: With template switching, about one barcoded beta molecule was captured per two T cells.

Each sample had at least 6 million PBMCs isolated. In its sample, this clonotype was seen many times. Its antigen is still unknown. Germline CDR1 LGHNA, CDR2 YNFKEQ. V lost 5 bases to trimming and J lost 2 bases; unmatched junction nucleotides: 2. This CDR3 has 13 amino acids. General study points: Both higher diversity and more naive CD4+ cells marked long-lived donors when set against aged donors.

The second PCR ran roughly 6 to 11 cycles with a sample-barcoded 5' primer and J-beta primers. At least 3 million CDR3-containing paired-end reads were obtained per sample. TCRdb reprocessed the 5' RACE reads via MiXCR and lists one record per CDR3 protein. The sample lists 1.5 million to 2 million distinct CDR3 sequences; about 35% were seen once. Sequenced: blood. The source of this sequence is a woman in her 30s in good health. The chain has TRBV4-2 and TRBJ1-2; 7 positions agree with TRBD1. CDR3 bases: TGTGCCAGCAGCTGGGGACAGAACTATGGCTACACCTTC. Its translation is CASSWGQNYGYTF.